The rows below give T cell receptor beta chains drawn from one sample of a study of beta chain features in type 1 diabetes. The assay was immunoSEQ multiplex PCR, and TCRdb's table has in-frame clones only and misses some. This table holds about 620,000 clones, 15% to 18% found once. Material for sequencing was naive CD4+ T cells from blood. These receptors were obtained from a man aged 18 to 35 in good health. The CDR3 runs from the conserved cysteine through the conserved F or W. A D gene is named only where the DNA matches it firmly. The size of a clone is reported for some rows only, either as once, few or many, or as a class for expanded clones.

TRBV10-3	few	TRBJ2-3	NA	16	CAISEKIRGRTDTQYF
TRBV25-1	few	TRBJ2-7	NA	12	CASSEWGPGQYF
TRBV18	few	TRBJ2-7	NA	11	CASSLDYEQYF
TRBV11-2	NA	TRBJ2-1	NA	16	CASSLVGRGAYNEQFF
TRBV18	NA	TRBJ2-5	NA	16	CASSPRVRGKGETQYF
TRBV29-1	NA	TRBJ2-7	TRBD1	14	CSVDGQGTSYEQYF
TRBV19	NA	TRBJ2-4	NA	15	CASSSQGLAKNIQYF
TRBV18	few	TRBJ2-7	TRBD1	14	CASSPGTGRYEQYF
TRBV7-2	NA	TRBJ1-2	TRBD1	12	CASIQDREGYTF
TRBV5-1	few	TRBJ2-2	NA	13	CASSLGTHGELFF
TRBV29-1	few	TRBJ2-3	NA	12	CSESDTTDTQYF
TRBV4-2	few	TRBJ2-1	NA	16	CASSPRGDRSYNEQFF
TRBV28	few	TRBJ2-5	TRBD1	16	CASSFLGQGVSETQYF
TRBV7-9	NA	TRBJ2-7	NA	12	CASSPANDEQYF
TRBV30	NA	TRBJ1-5	TRBD1	21	CAWSPRLSDRGRRFGNQPQHF
TRBV5-4	few	TRBJ2-2	TRBD2	16	CASSRLAGMNTGELFF
TRBV6-6	NA	TRBJ2-5	NA	13	CASQGSGPKDQYF
TRBV28	NA	TRBJ2-7	NA	14	CASTPGDKVYEQYF
TRBV4-3	NA	TRBJ2-5	TRBD2	15	CASSQSGLGLETQYF
TRBV15	NA	TRBJ2-1	TRBD2	16	CATSRDMELAGNEQFF
TRBV9	NA	TRBJ1-5	NA	14	CASSVGQGYEPQHF
TRBV7-2	NA	TRBJ1-4	NA	18	CASSLPRSRVPTNEKLFF
TRBV6-6	once	TRBJ1-1	NA	11	CASSYGPKAFF
TRBV19	NA	TRBJ2-7	TRBD1	12	CASSIDRGEQYF
TRBV5-1	few	TRBJ2-1	TRBD1	16	CASSLGTGATYNEQFF
TRBV2	few	TRBJ1-3	NA	16	CASSETGLSSGNTIYF
TRBV4-2	few	TRBJ1-2	TRBD1	16	CASSQGGQTQLYGYTF
TRBV11-2	NA	TRBJ1-1	NA	15	CASSLGAGGGTEAFF
TRBV4-3	NA	TRBJ1-2	NA	17	CASSQATADIANYGYTF
TRBV13	NA	TRBJ1-6	TRBD1	14	CASSSQGPESPLHF
TRBV2	NA	TRBJ2-7	NA	11	CASSEQYEQYF
TRBV28	NA	TRBJ2-2	TRBD1	14	CASSAYRGPGELFF
TRBV7-2	few	TRBJ2-4	TRBD2	17	CASSPPSGNLAKNIQYF
TRBV7-3	NA	TRBJ2-1	NA	13	CASSFDGYNEQFF
TRBV30	NA	TRBJ1-2	NA	12	CAHSQGNYGYTF
TRBV7-9	few	TRBJ2-5	NA	16	CASSFAPWPSSETQYF
TRBV29-1	few	TRBJ2-1	TRBD1	14	CSVGSGTGRNEQFF
TRBV2	few	TRBJ1-6	NA	16	CASSANPIQVRSPLHF
TRBV9	NA	TRBJ2-3	TRBD2	18	CASSPSPGGGFSTDTQYF
TRBV5-6	few	TRBJ2-3	NA	12	CASSLRSDTQYF